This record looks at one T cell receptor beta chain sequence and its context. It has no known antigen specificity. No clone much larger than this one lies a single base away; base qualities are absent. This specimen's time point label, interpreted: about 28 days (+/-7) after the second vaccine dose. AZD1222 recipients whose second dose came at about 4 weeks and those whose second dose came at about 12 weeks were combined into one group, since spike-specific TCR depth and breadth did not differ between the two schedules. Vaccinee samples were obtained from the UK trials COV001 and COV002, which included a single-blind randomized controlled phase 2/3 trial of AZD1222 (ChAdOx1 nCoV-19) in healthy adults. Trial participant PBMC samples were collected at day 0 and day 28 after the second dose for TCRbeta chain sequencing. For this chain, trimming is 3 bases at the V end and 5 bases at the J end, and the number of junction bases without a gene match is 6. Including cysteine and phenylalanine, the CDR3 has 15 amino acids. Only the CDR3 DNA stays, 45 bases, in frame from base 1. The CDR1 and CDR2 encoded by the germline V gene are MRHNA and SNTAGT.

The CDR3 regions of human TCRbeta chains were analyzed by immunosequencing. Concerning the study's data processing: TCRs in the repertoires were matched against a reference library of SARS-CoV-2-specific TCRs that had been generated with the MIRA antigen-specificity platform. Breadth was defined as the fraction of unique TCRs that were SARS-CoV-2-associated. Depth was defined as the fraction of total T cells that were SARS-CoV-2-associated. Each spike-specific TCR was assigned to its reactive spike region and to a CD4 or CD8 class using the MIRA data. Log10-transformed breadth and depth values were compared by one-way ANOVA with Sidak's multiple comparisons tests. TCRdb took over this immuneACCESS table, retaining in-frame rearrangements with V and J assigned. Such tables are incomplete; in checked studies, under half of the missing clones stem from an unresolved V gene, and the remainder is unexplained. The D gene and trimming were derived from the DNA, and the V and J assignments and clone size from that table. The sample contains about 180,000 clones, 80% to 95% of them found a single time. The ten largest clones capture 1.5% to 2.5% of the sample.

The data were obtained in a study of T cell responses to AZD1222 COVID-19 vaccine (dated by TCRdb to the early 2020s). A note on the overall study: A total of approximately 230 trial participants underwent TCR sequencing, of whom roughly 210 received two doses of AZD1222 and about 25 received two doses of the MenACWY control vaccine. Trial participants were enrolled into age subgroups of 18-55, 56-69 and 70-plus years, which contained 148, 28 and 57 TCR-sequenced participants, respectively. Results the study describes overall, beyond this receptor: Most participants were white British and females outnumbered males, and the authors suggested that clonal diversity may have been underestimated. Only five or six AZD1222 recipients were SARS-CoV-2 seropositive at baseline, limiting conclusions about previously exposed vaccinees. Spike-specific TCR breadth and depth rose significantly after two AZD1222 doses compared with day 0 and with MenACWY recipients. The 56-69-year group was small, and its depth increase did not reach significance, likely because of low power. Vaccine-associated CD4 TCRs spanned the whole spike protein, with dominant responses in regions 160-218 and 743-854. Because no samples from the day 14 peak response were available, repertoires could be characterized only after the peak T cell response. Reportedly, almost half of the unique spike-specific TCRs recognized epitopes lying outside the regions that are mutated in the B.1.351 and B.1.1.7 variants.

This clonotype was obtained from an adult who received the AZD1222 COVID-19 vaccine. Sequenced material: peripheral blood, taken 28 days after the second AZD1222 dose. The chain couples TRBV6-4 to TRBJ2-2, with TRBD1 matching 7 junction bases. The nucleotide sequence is TGTGCCAGCAGTGAACAGGGGTATGGAACCGGGGAGCTGTTTTTT. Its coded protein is CASSEQGYGTGELFF.